Below are 19 T cell receptor beta chains sequenced from a single sample in a study of T cell repertoires in cytomegalovirus infection. TCRdb passed the reads through MiXCR, listing each CDR3 protein once. This repertoire shows around 130,000 distinct CDR3 sequences, 8% to 9% found once; its top ten account for roughly a tenth. The specimen sequenced was PBMCs. The receptors derive from a human donor in good health (CMV status not recorded). Some clones in this sample may be carry-over from other donors' samples.

V and J are TRBV5-1 and TRBJ1-1; perhaps TRBD1 as D (5 bases). Germline V gene lookup returns CDR1 SGHRS and CDR2 YFSETQ. CDR3 length: 14 amino acids. V was cut by 4 bases and J by 1 base, with 11 bases left in between. The CDR3 region is CASSLQTENTEAFF. The CDR3 nucleotides are TGCGCCAGCAGCCTCCAGACAGAGAACACTGAAGCTTTCTTT.

Points on this clonotype: A much larger clonotype is one base distant, so this may be a read error. V usage is TRBV19 and J usage is TRBJ1-1; D might be TRBD1 (5 bases). This CDR3 comprises 15 residues. Germline CDR1 reads LNHDA; CDR2 reads SQIVND (reference sequence). The CDR3 is CASIANRQPATEACF. CDR3 bases: TGTGCCAGTATCGCCAATCGACAGCCCGCGACTGAAGCTTGCTTT.

This clonotype was counted between two and nine times. This sequence joins TRBV5-1 and TRBJ1-1; D is undetermined. Trimming cost V 0 bases and J 6 bases, with 15 bases left between them. The germline gives CDR1 SGHRS, CDR2 YFSETQ. The CDR3 sequence is 15 residues long. DNA of the CDR3: TGCGCCAGCAGCTTGGACGGCAGGCGGGATGCTGAAGCTTTCTTT. It codes for CASSLDGRRDAEAFF.

This clonotype was found many times. The genes are TRBV5-1 and TRBJ1-6; TRBD1 matches 9 bases. In germline, CDR1 is SGHRS, CDR2 YFSETQ. With V trimmed by 5 bases and J by 9 bases, 6 bases remained unmatched. There are 14 residues in the CDR3. The CDR3 protein is CASRSGTGTSPLHF. The CDR3 nucleotides are TGCGCCAGCAGGAGCGGGACAGGGACTTCACCCCTCCACTTT. Supplemented by reference TRBV5-1 and TRBJ1-6, the full variable domain reads KAGVTQTPRYLIKTRGQQVTLSCSPISGHRSVSWYQQTPGQGLQFLFEYFSETQRNKGNFPGRFSGRQFSNSRSEMNVSTLELGDSALYLCASRSGTGTSPLHFGNGTRLTVT.

This clonotype has more than one count but fewer than ten. The chain carries TRBV20-1 and TRBJ2-3, with TRBD2 matching 12 bases. J gave up 3 bases and V 5 bases, and 9 bases lay outside the gene matches. Germline V gene lookup returns CDR1 DFQATT and CDR2 SNEGSKA (reference sequence). This CDR3 spans 16 amino acids. CDR3 amino acids: CSAQPRTSGATDTQYF. The CDR3 DNA follows: TGCAGTGCTCAACCGAGGACTAGCGGGGCGACAGATACGCAGTATTTT.

As to this clonotype: A much more abundant neighbour one base away suggests this may be a read error. The J gene is TRBJ1-2, the V gene TRBV12-3 or TRBV12-4; TRBD1 aligns across 9 bases. The CDR3 is 14 residues long. CDR3 amino acids: CASSWRQGGYSYTF. The DNA of the CDR3 is TGTGCCAGCAGTTGGAGACAGGGGGGCTATAGCTACACCTTC.

V is TRBV6-6 and J is TRBJ1-2; D ambiguous. The germline V gene encodes CDR1 MNHNY and CDR2 SVGAGI (reference sequence). The CDR3 has 11 amino acids. V lost 8 bases and J 8 bases, leaving 12 bases between the germline ends. CDR3 DNA sequence: TGTGCCAGCCAGGACGTCCAGGGCTACACCTTC. Amino acids: CASQDVQGYTF.

This clonotype was seen ten or more times. The chain has TRBV7-2 and TRBJ2-7; 11 bases match TRBD1. This CDR3 region has 14 residues. V trimming: 3 bases; J trimming: 5 bases; junction bases outside the gene matches: 3. CDR1 SGHTA and CDR2 FQGNSA come from the germline V gene. The CDR3 sequence is CASSFGQGAHEQYF. CDR3 nucleotide sequence: TGTGCCAGCAGCTTCGGACAGGGGGCGCACGAGCAGTACTTC.

This clonotype occurred many times. This sequence joins TRBV7-2 and TRBJ2-5; no firm D call. CDR3 length: 14 residues. In germline, CDR1 is SGHTA, CDR2 FQGNSA. Trimming took 5 bases from V and 1 from J, leaving 11 bases between them. This CDR3 reads CASSEDLIQETQYF. The CDR3 DNA is TGTGCCAGCAGCGAAGACTTGATCCAAGAGACCCAGTACTTC.

This clonotype was observed many times. V gene TRBV5-1 combines with J gene TRBJ1-1, with 7 nucleotides matching TRBD1. This CDR3 spans 15 amino acids. The trim removed 4 bases at V and 1 base at J, leaving 7 bases unmatched. In germline, CDR1 is SGHRS, CDR2 YFSETQ. In DNA form, the CDR3 reads TGCGCCAGCAGCCCCAGACAGGGATCGAACACTGAAGCTTTCTTT. Its protein is CASSPRQGSNTEAFF.

Ten or more counts support this clonotype. The chain recombines TRBV10-3 with TRBJ1-1, with 9 bases lining up with TRBD1. V gave up 3 bases and J gave up 4 bases; unmatched junction bases: 3. Germline V CDR1 and CDR2: ENHRY, SYGVKD. The CDR3 runs 14 residues. The chain's CDR3 is CAISDPDRGTEAFF. The DNA for the CDR3 is TGTGCCATCAGTGACCCGGACAGGGGCACTGAAGCTTTCTTT.

This clonotype was counted ten times or more. This chain connects TRBV7-2 to TRBJ2-2, with D uncertain. The CDR3 extends over 13 amino acids. V shed 1 base and J shed 7 bases, with 7 bases lying between them. The germline V gene encodes CDR1 SGHTA and CDR2 FQGNSA. The chain's CDR3 is CASSLVGVGELFF. Here the CDR3 DNA reads TGTGCCAGCAGCTTAGTTGGGGTCGGGGAGCTGTTTTTT.

This clonotype occurred a few times. This sequence joins TRBV20-1 and TRBJ2-3, with 14 bases aligning to TRBD2. The CDR3 contains 17 residues. Germline values: CDR1 DFQATT, CDR2 SNEGSKA (reference sequence). V shed 6 bases and J 6 bases; nucleotides not matched to a gene: 14. The DNA for the CDR3 is TGCAGTGCCCCCCCCGGGACTAGCGGGGGCCCACGTGATACGCAGTATTTT. It encodes CSAPPGTSGGPRDTQYF.

This clonotype was recorded at least ten times. V gene TRBV6-1 combines with J gene TRBJ1-5, with 7 bases aligning to TRBD1. Per the germline V gene, CDR1 is MNHNS and CDR2 is SASEGT. V was pared by 1 base and J by 0 bases, with 3 bases of the junction left unmatched. This CDR3 spans 16 amino acids. DNA for the CDR3: TGTGCCAGCAGTGAAGTTAGGGGGCCTAGCAATCAGCCCCAGCATTTT. Translation gives CASSEVRGPSNQPQHF.

There are many counts of this clonotype. The rearrangement links TRBV7-2 to TRBJ2-3; the D gene is possibly TRBD2 (7 bases). The V and J ends lost 1 base and 6 bases respectively, with 14 bases between them. Germline CDR1 and CDR2: SGHTA and FQGNSA. The CDR3 sequence is 15 residues long. CDR3 bases: TGTGCCAGCAGCTTAGGGGCGGGGGCGTTTGATACGCAGTATTTT. This sequence encodes CASSLGAGAFDTQYF.

This clonotype has more than one count but fewer than ten. CDR3 sequence reads: CSASEETQYF. Here the CDR3 DNA reads TGCAGTGCTAGCGAGGAGACCCAGTACTTC. This sequence joins TRBV20-1 and TRBJ2-5; D is unclear. Germline assignment: CDR1 DFQATT and CDR2 SNEGSKA (reference sequence). This CDR3 has 10 amino acids. V was clipped by 3 bases and J by 5 bases, with 4 bases between them.

This sequence joins TRBV29-1 and TRBJ1-5, with TRBD1 identical over 8 bases. Germline trimming cut 7 bases from V and 0 bases from J; bases unmatched to any gene: 2. Germline V CDR1 and CDR2: SQVTM, ANQGSEA. This CDR3 is built from 13 residues. CDR3 protein: CSAGQASNQPQHF. DNA for the CDR3: TGCAGCGCGGGACAGGCTAGCAATCAGCCCCAGCATTTT.

At least ten counts were recorded for this clonotype. This chain links TRBV7-9 with TRBJ2-1; the match to TRBD1 covers 9 bases. V lost 2 bases to trimming and J lost 7 bases; unmatched junction nucleotides: 12. The CDR3 loop spans 17 amino acids. Germline V lookup: CDR1 SEHNR, CDR2 FQNEAQ (reference sequence). The CDR3 loop reads CASSLRGGGQGRNEQFF. The CDR3 DNA reads TGTGCCAGCAGCTTAAGGGGGGGGGGACAGGGAAGGAATGAGCAGTTCTTC.

The V and J genes are TRBV5-1 and TRBJ2-3; 12 bases are shared with TRBD2. The V gene's germline CDR1 is SGHRS and CDR2 YFSETQ. This CDR3 comprises 15 residues. Trimming took 8 bases from V and 4 from J; bases not matched to a gene: 8. CDR3 sequence: CARSGLAGNPDTQYF. CDR3 DNA: TGCGCCAGGTCCGGACTAGCGGGGAACCCAGATACGCAGTATTTT.